The clone carrying this T cell receptor beta chain has just one count. Its specificity is unknown. Here immunoSEQ multiplex PCR was the method, and the copy in TCRdb shows in-frame clones only, minus some. The sample includes roughly 80,000 clones, around 84% of them seen just once. The source of the sample is a study of OX40 agonist ivuxolimab in advanced cancers. As for the study in general: Every patient in dose escalation had hepatocellular carcinoma, melanoma, renal cell or head and neck cancer. Three patients, one with hepatocellular carcinoma and two with cutaneous melanoma, achieved partial responses. Study-wide findings and caveats: At 0.1 to 3.0 mg/kg, clonal expansion of CD4+ and CD8+ blood T cells had occurred by week 6.

Trimming at V came to 2 bases and at J to 8 bases, leaving 6 bases not matched to a gene. CDR1 is SGHRS and CDR2 is YFSETQ in the germline V gene. The CDR3 is 14 residues long. The receptor's source is an adult with an advanced solid tumor such as melanoma, head and neck, liver or kidney cancer. The sample consisted of CD4+ or CD8+ T cells sorted from blood, taken in a trial of the OX40 agonist ivuxolimab. The chain is built from TRBV5-1 and TRBJ1-2, with TRBD1 matching 10 bases. The CDR3 sequence is CASSFSGTGEGYTF. Here the CDR3 DNA reads TGCGCCAGCAGCTTTTCCGGGACAGGGGAGGGCTACACCTTC. The variable domain in full, with the rest retrieved from reference TRBV5-1 and TRBJ1-2, is KAGVTQTPRYLIKTRGQQVTLSCSPISGHRSVSWYQQTPGQGLQFLFEYFSETQRNKGNFPGRFSGRQFSNSRSEMNVSTLELGDSALYLCASSFSGTGEGYTFGSGTRLTVV.